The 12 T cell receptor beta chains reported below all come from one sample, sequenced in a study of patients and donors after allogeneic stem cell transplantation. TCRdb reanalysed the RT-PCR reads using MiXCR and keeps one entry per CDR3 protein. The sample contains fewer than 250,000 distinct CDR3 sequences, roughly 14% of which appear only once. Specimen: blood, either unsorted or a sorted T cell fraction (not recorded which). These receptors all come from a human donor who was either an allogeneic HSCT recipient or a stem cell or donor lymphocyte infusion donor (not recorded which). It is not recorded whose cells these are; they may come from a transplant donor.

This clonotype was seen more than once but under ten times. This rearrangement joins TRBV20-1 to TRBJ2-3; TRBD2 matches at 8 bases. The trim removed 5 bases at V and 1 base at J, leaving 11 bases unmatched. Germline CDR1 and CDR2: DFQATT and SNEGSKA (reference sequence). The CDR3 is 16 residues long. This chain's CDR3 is CSADGSGGRGTDTQYF. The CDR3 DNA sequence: TGCAGTGCTGACGGGTCGGGGGGGCGTGGCACAGATACGCAGTATTTT.

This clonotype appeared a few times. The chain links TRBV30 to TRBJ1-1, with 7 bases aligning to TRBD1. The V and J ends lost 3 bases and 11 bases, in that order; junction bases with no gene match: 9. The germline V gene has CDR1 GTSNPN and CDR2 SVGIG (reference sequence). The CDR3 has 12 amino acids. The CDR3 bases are TGTGCCTGGAGGGCGACAGGGCCGTACGCTTTCTTT. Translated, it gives CAWRATGPYAFF.

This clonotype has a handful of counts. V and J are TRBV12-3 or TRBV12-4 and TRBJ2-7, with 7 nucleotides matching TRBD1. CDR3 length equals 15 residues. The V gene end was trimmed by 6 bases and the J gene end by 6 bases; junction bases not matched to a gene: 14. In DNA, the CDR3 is TGTGCCAGCAGCAGGGGGTCAGTAGTCTCCCCCGAGCAGTACTTC. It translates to CASSRGSVVSPEQYF.

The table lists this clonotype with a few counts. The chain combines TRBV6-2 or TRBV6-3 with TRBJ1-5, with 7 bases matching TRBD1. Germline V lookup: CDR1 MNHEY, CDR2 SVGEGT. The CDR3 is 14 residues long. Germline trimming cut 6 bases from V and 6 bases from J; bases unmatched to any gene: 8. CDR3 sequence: CASSDRAGGQPQHF. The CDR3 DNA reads TGTGCCAGCAGCGACAGGGCTGGTGGTCAGCCCCAGCATTTT.

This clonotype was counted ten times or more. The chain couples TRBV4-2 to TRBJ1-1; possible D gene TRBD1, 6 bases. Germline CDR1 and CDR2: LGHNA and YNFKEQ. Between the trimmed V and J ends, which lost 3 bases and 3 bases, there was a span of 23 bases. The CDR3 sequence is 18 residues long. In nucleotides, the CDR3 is TGTGCCAGCAGCCAGTCCCCCCTGCACTTAGGGGGGGACACTGAAGCTTTCTTT. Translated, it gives CASSQSPLHLGGDTEAFF.

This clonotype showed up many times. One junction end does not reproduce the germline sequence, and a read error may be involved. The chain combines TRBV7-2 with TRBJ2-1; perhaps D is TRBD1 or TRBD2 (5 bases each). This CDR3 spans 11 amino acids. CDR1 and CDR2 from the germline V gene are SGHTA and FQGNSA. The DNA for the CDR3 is TGTGCCAGCAGCCCGGGACCCGGCCGTAACTTC. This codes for CASSPGPGRNF.

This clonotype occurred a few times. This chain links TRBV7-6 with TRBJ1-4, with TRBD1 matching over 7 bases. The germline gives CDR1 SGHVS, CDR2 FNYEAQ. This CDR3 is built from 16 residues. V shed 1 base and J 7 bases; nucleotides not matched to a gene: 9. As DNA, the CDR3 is TGTGCCAGCAGCTTAGGACAGGGCGTAGGTGGTGAAAAACTGTTTTTT. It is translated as CASSLGQGVGGEKLFF.

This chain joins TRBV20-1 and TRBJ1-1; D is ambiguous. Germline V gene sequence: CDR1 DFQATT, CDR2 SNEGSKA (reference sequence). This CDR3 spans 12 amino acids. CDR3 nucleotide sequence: TGCCAAGCGGGAGGGCCGACCGCTGAAGCTTTCTTT. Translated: CQAGGPTAEAFF.

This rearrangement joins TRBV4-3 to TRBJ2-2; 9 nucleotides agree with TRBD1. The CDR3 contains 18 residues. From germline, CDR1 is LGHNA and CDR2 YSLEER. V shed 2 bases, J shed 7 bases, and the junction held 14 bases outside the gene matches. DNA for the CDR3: TGCGCCAGCAGCCAAAAGCGCCAGGGGACAGGGTCGGTCGGGGAGCTGTTTTTT. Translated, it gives CASSQKRQGTGSVGELFF.

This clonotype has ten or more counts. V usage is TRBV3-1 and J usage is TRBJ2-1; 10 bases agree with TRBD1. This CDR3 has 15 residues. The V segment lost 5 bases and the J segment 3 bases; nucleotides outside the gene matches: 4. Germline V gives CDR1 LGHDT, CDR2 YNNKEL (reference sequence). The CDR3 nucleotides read TGTGCCAGCAGCATTCGGACAGGGGGCTACAATGAGCAGTTCTTC. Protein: CASSIRTGGYNEQFF.

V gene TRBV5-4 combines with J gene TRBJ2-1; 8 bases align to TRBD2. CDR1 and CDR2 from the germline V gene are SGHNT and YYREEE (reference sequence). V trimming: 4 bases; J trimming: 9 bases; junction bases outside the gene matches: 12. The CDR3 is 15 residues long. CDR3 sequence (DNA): TGTGCCAGCAGCCGCGGAACGGGGGGGGCTTTTGAGCAGTTCTTC. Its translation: CASSRGTGGAFEQFF.

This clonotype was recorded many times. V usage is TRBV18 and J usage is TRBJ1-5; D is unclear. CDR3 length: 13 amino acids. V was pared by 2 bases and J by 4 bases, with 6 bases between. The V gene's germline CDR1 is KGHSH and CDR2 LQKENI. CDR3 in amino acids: CASSPGVNQPQHF. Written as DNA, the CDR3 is TGTGCCAGCTCACCAGGGGTAAATCAGCCCCAGCATTTT.